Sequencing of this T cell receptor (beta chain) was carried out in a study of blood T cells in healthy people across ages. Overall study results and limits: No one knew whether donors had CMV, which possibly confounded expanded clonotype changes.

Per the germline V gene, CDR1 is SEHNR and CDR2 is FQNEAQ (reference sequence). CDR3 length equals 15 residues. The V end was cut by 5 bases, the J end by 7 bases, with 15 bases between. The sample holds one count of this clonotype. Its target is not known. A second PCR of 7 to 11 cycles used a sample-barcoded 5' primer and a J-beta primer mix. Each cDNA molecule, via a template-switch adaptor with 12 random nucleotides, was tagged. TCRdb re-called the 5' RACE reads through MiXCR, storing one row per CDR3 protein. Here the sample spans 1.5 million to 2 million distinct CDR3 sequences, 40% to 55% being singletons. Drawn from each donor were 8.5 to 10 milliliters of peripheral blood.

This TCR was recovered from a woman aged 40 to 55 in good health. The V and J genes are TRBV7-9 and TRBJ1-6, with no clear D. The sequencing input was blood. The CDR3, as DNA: TGTGCCAGCAGCCCATTAGCTGGGGTGAATTCACCCCTCCACTTT. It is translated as CASSPLAGVNSPLHF.